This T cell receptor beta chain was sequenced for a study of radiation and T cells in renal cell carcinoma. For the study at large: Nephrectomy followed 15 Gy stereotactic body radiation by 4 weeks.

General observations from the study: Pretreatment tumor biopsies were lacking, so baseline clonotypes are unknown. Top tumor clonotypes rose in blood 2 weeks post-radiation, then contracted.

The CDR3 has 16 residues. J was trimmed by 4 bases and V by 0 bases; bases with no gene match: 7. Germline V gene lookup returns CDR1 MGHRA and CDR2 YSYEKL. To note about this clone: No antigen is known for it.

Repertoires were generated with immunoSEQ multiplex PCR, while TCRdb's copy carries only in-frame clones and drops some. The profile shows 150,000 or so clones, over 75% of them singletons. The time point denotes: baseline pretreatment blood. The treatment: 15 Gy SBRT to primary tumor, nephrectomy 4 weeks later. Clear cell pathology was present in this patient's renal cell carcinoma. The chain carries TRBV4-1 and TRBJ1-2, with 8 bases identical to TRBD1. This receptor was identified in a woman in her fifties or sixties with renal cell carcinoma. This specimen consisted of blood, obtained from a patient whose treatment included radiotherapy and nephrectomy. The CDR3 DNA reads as TGCGCCAGCAGCCAAGATAGTACAGGGGGAGGCTATGGCTACACCTTC. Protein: CASSQDSTGGGYGYTF.